The rows below give T cell receptor beta chains drawn from one sample of a study of cytomegalovirus exposure and HLA in healthy donors. Sequenced by immunoSEQ multiplex PCR; TCRdb stores in-frame clones only, minus some. The profile covers under 130,000 clones, with roughly two thirds appearing a single time and roughly 3% taken by the ten largest. Sequencing input: PBMCs. These receptors all come from a man in his thirties or forties in good health and CMV-seronegative. Both conserved end residues are part of each CDR3. A D gene is named only where the DNA matches it firmly. The size of a clone is reported for some rows only, either as once, few or many, or as a class for expanded clones.

abundance	j_gene	d_gene	v_gene	CDR3nt	CDR3aa
.	TRBJ1-3	TRBD1	TRBV9	TGTGCCAGCAGCGTAGGGGGACAGGAAATAAGAAACACCATATATTTT	CASSVGGQEIRNTIYF
.	TRBJ2-7	.	TRBV2	TGTGCCAGCAGTGGACAGAAATTCTACGAGCAGTACTTC	CASSGQKFYEQYF
.	TRBJ2-7	.	TRBV10-3	TGTGCCATCACTACAGGTCCCTACGAGCAGTACTTC	CAITTGPYEQYF
.	TRBJ2-7	TRBD2	TRBV19	TGTGCCAGTAGTATAGAACTTGGGACTAGCGGGCCGAGCTCCTACGAGCAGTACTTC	CASSIELGTSGPSSYEQYF
.	TRBJ2-3	TRBD2	TRBV7-9	TGTTCCAGCAGCTCGGGACTAGCGGACCAAACAGATACGCAGTATTTT	CSSSSGLADQTDTQYF
.	TRBJ1-2	.	TRBV28	TGTGCCAGCAGTTTAGACAGTTACTACTATGGCTACACCTTC	CASSLDSYYYGYTF
few	TRBJ2-1	.	TRBV1	TGCACCAGCAGCCACCCCGGTTCCACCGGGTTCTTC	CTSSHPGSTGFF
.	TRBJ2-5	.	TRBV11-3	TGTGCCAGCAGCTTTGTTCGGGGGGCACAAGAGACCCAGTACTTC	CASSFVRGAQETQYF
.	TRBJ2-1	.	TRBV9	TGTGCCAGCAGCGTAGGAGCGGGCACGGACTACAATGAGCAGTTCTTC	CASSVGAGTDYNEQFF
few	TRBJ2-3	TRBD1	TRBV15	TGTGCCACCAGCAGAGGACAGGGGGAAACAGATACGCAGTATTTT	CATSRGQGETDTQYF
.	TRBJ2-5	TRBD1	TRBV10-3	TGTGCCATCAGTGATTCGGGACAGCAAGAGACCCAGTACTTC	CAISDSGQQETQYF
once	TRBJ2-1	.	TRBV10-2	TGCGCCAGCAGTGAGTCACCGGGAAGGAGGCATGAGCAGTTCTTC	CASSESPGRRHEQFF
.	TRBJ2-6	.	TRBV5-6	TGTGCCAGCAGCTTCCCCCACTCTGGGGCCAACGTCCTGACTTTC	CASSFPHSGANVLTF
once	TRBJ1-2	.	TRBV6-1	TGTGCCAGCAGTGAACAGGTCATCTATGGCTACACCTTC	CASSEQVIYGYTF
.	TRBJ2-7	TRBD2	TRBV7-2	TGTGCCAGCAGCCAACTAGCGGCTCACGAGCAGTACTTC	CASSQLAAHEQYF
once	TRBJ1-2	TRBD1	TRBV7-2	TGTGCCAGCAGCTTAGAGTGGACAGGACTTCCCTATGGCTACACCTTC	CASSLEWTGLPYGYTF
.	TRBJ1-1	.	TRBV4-3	TGCGCCAGCAGCCAAGACTCGGGGGGGAACACTGAAGCTTTCTTT	CASSQDSGGNTEAFF
.	TRBJ1-4	TRBD1	TRBV2	TGTGCCAGCAGAACCGGGACAGGGTCTAATGAAAAACTGTTTTTT	CASRTGTGSNEKLFF
.	TRBJ1-4	.	TRBV5-4	TGTGCCAGCAGCCCCAGTTTCAGGGGTGAAAAACTGTTTTTT	CASSPSFRGEKLFF
.	TRBJ1-2	TRBD1	TRBV7-9	TGTGCCACCTCCCGGGACAGCTATGGCTACACCTTC	CATSRDSYGYTF
.	TRBJ2-7	.	TRBV18	TGTGCCACCAACCAGGGGAGCTCCTACGAGCAGTACTTC	CATNQGSSYEQYF
.	TRBJ1-1	TRBD1	TRBV6-6	TGTGCCAGCAGTTACAAACAGGGGGCTGGGTCTGAAGCTTTCTTT	CASSYKQGAGSEAFF
.	TRBJ1-1	.	TRBV6-1	TGTGCCAGCAGTGAAGTGCGGGGCTACACTGAAGCTTTCTTT	CASSEVRGYTEAFF
.	TRBJ2-3	.	TRBV14	TGTGCCAGCAGCCGCAACTCGGCAGATACGCAGTATTTT	CASSRNSADTQYF
.	TRBJ2-2	TRBD2	TRBV28	TGTGCCAGCAGTTTCGCGGGAGCGAACACCGGGGAGCTGTTTTTT	CASSFAGANTGELFF
few	TRBJ2-1	TRBD1	TRBV5-6	TGTGCCAGCAGCTTGGTGGGTACAGGGGCCAATGAGCAGTTCTTC	CASSLVGTGANEQFF
few	TRBJ2-1	.	TRBV9	TGTGCCAGCAGCGCCCCACGGGAAGGCGGGGCCAATGAGCAGTTCTTC	CASSAPREGGANEQFF
.	TRBJ1-5	.	TRBV2	TGTGCCAGCAGTGACCCCTTGAGAGTAGCGGGCTGGAGCAATCAGCCCCAGCATTTT	CASSDPLRVAGWSNQPQHF
.	TRBJ2-1	TRBD2	TRBV7-3	TGTGCCAGCAGTTTAACTAGCGGAAACAATGAGCAGTTCTTC	CASSLTSGNNEQFF
.	TRBJ1-5	.	TRBV28	TGTGCCAGCAGTCCCCTAACAGGGTCTGGCAATCAGCCCCAGCATTTT	CASSPLTGSGNQPQHF
.	TRBJ2-5	TRBD1	TRBV5-1	TGCGCCAGCAGCCCCCTTGGGACAGGGGGAGGCCAAGAGACCCAGTACTTC	CASSPLGTGGGQETQYF
.	TRBJ2-1	TRBD2	TRBV18	TGTGCCAGCTCACAAGCGGGAGGGCCGGAGAATGAGCAGTTCTTC	CASSQAGGPENEQFF
.	TRBJ2-6	.	TRBV4-2	TGTGCCAGCAGCCAAGAGATAGGGGCCGGGGCCAACGTCCTGACTTTC	CASSQEIGAGANVLTF
.	TRBJ1-1	.	TRBV11-3	TGTGCCAGCAGCTTCGACACGAACACTGAAGCTTTCTTT	CASSFDTNTEAFF
few	TRBJ1-4	.	TRBV11-1	TGTGCCAGCAGCCAAGCGCGGAGAAATGAAAAACTGTTTTTT	CASSQARRNEKLFF
few	TRBJ2-2	TRBD2	TRBV10-3	TGTGCCATCAGTGGACTAGCCTTGTCCTCGAACACCGGGGAGCTGTTTTTT	CAISGLALSSNTGELFF
.	TRBJ2-5	.	TRBV5-1	TGCGCCAGCAGCTTGGAAGGGACACAACAAGAGACCCAGTACTTC	CASSLEGTQQETQYF
few	TRBJ1-6	.	TRBV9	TGTGCCAGCAGCGTAGGCAGGGCTGGTAATTCACCCCTCCACTTT	CASSVGRAGNSPLHF
few	TRBJ2-7	TRBD2	TRBV7-2	TGTGCCAGCAGCCATGGGACTAGCGGGATCCGCTACGAGCAGTACTTC	CASSHGTSGIRYEQYF
.	TRBJ1-1	.	TRBV18	TGTGCCAGCTCACCAATAGCCCTCCCGGGGGACACTGAAGCTTTCTTT	CASSPIALPGDTEAFF
.	TRBJ2-3	TRBD2	TRBV9	TGTGCCAGCACGCCCGGGGGGACCCACACAGATACGCAGTATTTT	CASTPGGTHTDTQYF
.	TRBJ1-1	.	TRBV10-3	TGTGCCATCAGTGAGATAGACACAAACACTGAAGCTTTCTTT	CAISEIDTNTEAFF
.	TRBJ2-5	.	TRBV5-1	TGCGCCAGCAGCTTGAGGGGAGGAAACGAAGAGACCCAGTACTTC	CASSLRGGNEETQYF
.	TRBJ2-1	TRBD2	TRBV5-4	TGTGCCAGCAGCTTAGGACTAGCGGTATACAATGAGCAGTTCTTC	CASSLGLAVYNEQFF
.	TRBJ1-4	.	TRBV2	TGTGCCAGCAGTGCGCGGTCAACTAATGAAAAACTGTTTTTT	CASSARSTNEKLFF